This T cell receptor beta chain was captured in a study of T cells in Graves' hyperthyroidism and ophthalmopathy. The CDR3 regions of TCR beta were amplified from RNA transcripts. First-round RT-PCR of the TCR CDR3 relied on the HTBI primer set. One entry per CDR3 protein results from TCRdb running MiXCR on the multiplex PCR reads. Of more than 500,000 distinct CDR3 sequences listed, around 16% are singletons. The germline CDR1 and CDR2 sequences are LNHNV and YYDKDF (reference sequence). The CDR3 consists of 15 residues. After removal of 2 bases from V and 8 bases from J, the junction contained 9 bases not matched to a gene. Study results and limitations: Ophthalmopathy was told apart from stable hyperthyroidism by a 13 V-J model.

Exclusions: uncontrolled infection, other autoimmune disease, pregnancy, lactation. A note on this clonotype: The antigen is not known.

This clonotype was sampled from a woman in her 30s with Graves' ophthalmopathy. Sequences were obtained from blood. The rearrangement uses TRBV15 and TRBJ2-4; 7 bases agree with TRBD2. CDR3 residues: CATSRRGVVKDIQYF. In nucleotides, the CDR3 is TGTGCCACCAGCAGACGGGGGGTGGTTAAGGACATTCAGTACTTC.